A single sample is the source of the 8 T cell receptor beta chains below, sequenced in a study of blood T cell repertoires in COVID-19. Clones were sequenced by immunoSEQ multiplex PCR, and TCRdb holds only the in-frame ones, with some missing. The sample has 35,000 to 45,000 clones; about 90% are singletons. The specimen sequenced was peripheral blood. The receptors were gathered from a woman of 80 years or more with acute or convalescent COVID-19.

The CDR3 DNA reads TGCGCCAGCAGTTTACGACAGGGGGGCTATGGCTACACCTTC. Its protein product is CASSLRQGGYGYTF. The chain is built from TRBV5-1 and TRBJ1-2, with 9 nucleotides matching TRBD1. In germline, CDR1 is SGHRS, CDR2 YFSETQ. The CDR3 has 14 amino acids. With V trimmed by 5 bases and J by 4 bases, 6 bases remained unmatched.

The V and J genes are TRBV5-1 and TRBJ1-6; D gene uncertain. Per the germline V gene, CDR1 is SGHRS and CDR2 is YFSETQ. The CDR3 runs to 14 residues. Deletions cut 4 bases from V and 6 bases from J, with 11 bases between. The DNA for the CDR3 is TGCGCCAGCAGCCTCGGGATGGTTAATTCACCCCTCCACTTT. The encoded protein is CASSLGMVNSPLHF. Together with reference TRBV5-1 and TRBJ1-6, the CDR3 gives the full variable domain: KAGVTQTPRYLIKTRGQQVTLSCSPISGHRSVSWYQQTPGQGLQFLFEYFSETQRNKGNFPGRFSGRQFSNSRSEMNVSTLELGDSALYLCASSLGMVNSPLHFGNGTRLTVT.

The CDR3 protein is CASSLFTGSYTF. CDR3 DNA: TGTGCCAGCAGCTTATTTACAGGATCCTACACCTTC. V gene TRBV7-2 combines with J gene TRBJ1-2; D possibly corresponds to TRBD1 (5 bases). Looked up from germline, CDR1 is SGHTA and CDR2 is FQGNSA. The CDR3 is 12 residues long. V shed 2 bases and J shed 10 bases, with 11 bases lying between them. Variable domain in full (rest from reference TRBV7-2 and TRBJ1-2): GAGVSQSPSNKVTEKGKDVELRCDPISGHTALYWYRQSLGQGLEFLIYFQGNSAPDKSGLPSDRFSAERTGGSVSTLTIQRTQQEDSAVYLCASSLFTGSYTFGSGTRLTVV.

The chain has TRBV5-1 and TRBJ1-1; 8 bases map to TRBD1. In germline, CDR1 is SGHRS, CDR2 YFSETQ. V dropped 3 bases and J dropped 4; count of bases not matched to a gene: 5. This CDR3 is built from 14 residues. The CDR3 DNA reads TGCGCCAGCAGCTCCGGACAGGGACGCACTGAAGCTTTCTTT. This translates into CASSSGQGRTEAFF.

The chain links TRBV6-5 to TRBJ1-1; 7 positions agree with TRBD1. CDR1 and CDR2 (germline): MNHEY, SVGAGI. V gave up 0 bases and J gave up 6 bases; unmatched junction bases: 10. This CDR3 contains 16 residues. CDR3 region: CASSYSLTGRLAEAFF. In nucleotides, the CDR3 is TGTGCCAGCAGTTACTCCTTGACAGGGAGGTTGGCTGAAGCTTTCTTT.

The CDR3 DNA reads TGTGCCAGTAGTATAGATCTTAATGAAAAACTGTTTTTT. As protein: CASSIDLNEKLFF. The chain employs TRBV19 and TRBJ1-4; the D is unclear. The CDR3 is 13 amino acids. V was shortened by 0 bases and J by 4 bases, with 3 bases between the two germline ends. Germline lookup yields CDR1 LNHDA and CDR2 SQIVND (reference sequence).

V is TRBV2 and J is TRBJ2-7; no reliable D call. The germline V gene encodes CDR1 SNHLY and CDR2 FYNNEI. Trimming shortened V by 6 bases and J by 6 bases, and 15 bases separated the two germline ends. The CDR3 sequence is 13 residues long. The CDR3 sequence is CASRETLSGEQYF. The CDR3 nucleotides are TGTGCCAGCAGAGAGACCCTATCAGGCGAGCAGTACTTC. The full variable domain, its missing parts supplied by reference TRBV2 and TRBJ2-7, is EPEVTQTPSHQVTQMGQEVILRCVPISNHLYFYWYRQILGQKVEFLVSFYNNEISEKSEIFDDQFSVERPDGSNFTLKIRSTKLEDSAMYFCASRETLSGEQYFGPGTRLTVT.

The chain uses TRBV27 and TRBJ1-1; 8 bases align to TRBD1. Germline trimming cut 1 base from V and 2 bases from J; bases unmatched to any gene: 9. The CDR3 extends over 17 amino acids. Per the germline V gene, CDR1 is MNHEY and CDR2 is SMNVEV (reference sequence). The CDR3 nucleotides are TGTGCCAGCAGTTTATTACCCCCCGGACAGGGAAACACTGAAGCTTTCTTT. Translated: CASSLLPPGQGNTEAFF.